Included here is one T cell receptor beta chain sequence, with context. These data originate in a study of CD8 T cells in Susac syndrome. An amount of RNA that ranged from 0.5 to 1 ug was reverse transcribed with random hexamers. TCRdb reprocessed the immunoSEQ multiplex PCR reads with MiXCR, giving one entry per CDR3 protein. The table has some 300,000 distinct CDR3 sequences, about 88% seen once; the top ten hold around 0.2%. In germline, CDR1 is GTSNPN, CDR2 SVGIG (reference sequence). Deletions cut 5 bases from V and 5 bases from J, with 18 bases between. This CDR3 is built from 14 residues. This clonotype originated in a human donor with multiple sclerosis. This rearrangement joins TRBV30 to TRBJ1-2; D not resolved. What was sequenced was CD8+ T cells from PBMCs. CDR3 nucleotide sequence: TGTGCCTGGTTAAACCCCTTGCTGCGGTATGGCTACACCTTC. Translation gives CAWLNPLLRYGYTF.